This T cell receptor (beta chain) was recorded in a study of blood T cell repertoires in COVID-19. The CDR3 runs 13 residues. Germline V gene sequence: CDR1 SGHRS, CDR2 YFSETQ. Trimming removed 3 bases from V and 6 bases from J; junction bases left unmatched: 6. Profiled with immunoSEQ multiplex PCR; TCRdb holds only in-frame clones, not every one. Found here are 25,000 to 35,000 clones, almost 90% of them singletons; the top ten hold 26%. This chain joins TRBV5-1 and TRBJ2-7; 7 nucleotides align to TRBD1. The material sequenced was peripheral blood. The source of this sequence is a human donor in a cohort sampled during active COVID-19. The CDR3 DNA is TGCGCCAGCAGCTCCCGACAGGGCTTCGAGCAGTACTTC. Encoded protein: CASSSRQGFEQYF.